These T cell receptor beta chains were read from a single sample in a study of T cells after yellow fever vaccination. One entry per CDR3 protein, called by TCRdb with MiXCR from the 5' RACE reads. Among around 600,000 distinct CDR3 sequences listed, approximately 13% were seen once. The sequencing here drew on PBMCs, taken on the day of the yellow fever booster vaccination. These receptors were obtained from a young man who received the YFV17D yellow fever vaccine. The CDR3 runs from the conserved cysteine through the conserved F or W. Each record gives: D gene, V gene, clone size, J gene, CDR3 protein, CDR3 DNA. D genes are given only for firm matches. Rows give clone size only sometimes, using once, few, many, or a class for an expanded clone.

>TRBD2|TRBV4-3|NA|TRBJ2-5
CASSQDLAGTSSHF
TGCGCCAGCAGCCAAGATTTAGCCGGGACTAGTAGTCACTTC
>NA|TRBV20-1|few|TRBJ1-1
CSARSGGFNTEAFF
TGCAGTGCTAGATCGGGGGGTTTTAACACTGAAGCTTTCTTT
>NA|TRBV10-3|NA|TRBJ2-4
CAIRDGDIQYF
TGTGCCATCAGAGACGGGGACATTCAGTACTTC
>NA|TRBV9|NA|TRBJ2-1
CASSPDVFNEQFF
TGTGCCAGCAGCCCGGACGTCTTCAATGAGCAGTTCTTC
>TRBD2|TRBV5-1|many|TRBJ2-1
CASSLEAGVGYNEQFF
TGCGCCAGCAGCTTGGAGGCGGGAGTGGGCTACAATGAGCAGTTCTTC
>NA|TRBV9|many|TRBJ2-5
CASGNQETQYF
TGTGCCAGCGGAAATCAAGAGACCCAGTACTTC
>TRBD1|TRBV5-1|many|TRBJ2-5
CASSPGTVQETQYF
TGTGCCAGCAGCCCGGGGACAGTCCAAGAGACCCAGTACTTC
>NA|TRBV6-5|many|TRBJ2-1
CASSYSRGILFF
TGTGCCAGCAGTTACTCGAGAGGAATTTTGTTCTTC
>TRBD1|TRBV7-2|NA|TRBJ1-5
CASSLSQSSGGKHF
TGTGCCAGCAGCTTATCCCAATCATCAGGGGGCAAGCATTTT
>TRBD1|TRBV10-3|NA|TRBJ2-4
CAISEGTGKNIQYF
TGTGCCATCAGTGAGGGGACAGGGAAAAACATTCAGTACTTC
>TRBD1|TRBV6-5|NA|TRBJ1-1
CASSYTYRGRNTEAFF
TGTGCCAGCAGTTACACGTACAGGGGGCGGAACACTGAAGCTTTCTTT
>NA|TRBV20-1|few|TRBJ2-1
CSASPGHEQFF
TGCAGTGCTAGTCCTGGTCATGAGCAGTTCTTC
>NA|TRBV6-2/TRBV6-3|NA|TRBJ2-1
CASSYSQGYNEQFF
TGTGCCAGCAGTTACTCTCAAGGTTACAATGAGCAGTTCTTC
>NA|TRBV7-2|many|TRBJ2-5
CASSLAGHFQETQYF
TGTGCCAGCAGCTTGGCTGGTCACTTCCAAGAGACCCAGTACTTC
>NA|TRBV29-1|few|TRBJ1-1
CSVGVTLNTEAFF
TGCAGCGTTGGGGTAACGTTGAACACTGAAGCTTTCTTT
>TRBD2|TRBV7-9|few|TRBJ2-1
CASSAGRGAPGNEQFF
TGTGCCAGCAGCGCAGGGAGGGGAGCCCCGGGCAATGAGCAGTTCTTC
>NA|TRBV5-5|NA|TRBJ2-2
CASRLEKAGELFF
TGTGCCAGCAGGCTAGAGAAAGCCGGGGAGCTGTTTTTT
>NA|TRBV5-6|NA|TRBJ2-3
CASNAWVLAAGRGTDTQYF
TGTGCCAGCAACGCTTGGGTCTTGGCGGCGGGAAGAGGGACAGATACGCAGTATTTT
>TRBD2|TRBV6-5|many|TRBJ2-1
CASSYTRTSGSYEQFF
TGTGCCAGCAGTTACACCCGGACTAGCGGGAGTTATGAGCAGTTCTTC
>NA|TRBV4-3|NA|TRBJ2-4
CASSQTTGFDIQYF
TGCGCCAGCAGCCAAACAACAGGGTTTGACATTCAGTACTTC
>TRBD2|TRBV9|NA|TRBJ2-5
CASSVDHTQLAGVRETQYF
TGTGCCAGCAGCGTAGATCATACCCAACTAGCGGGAGTGAGGGAGACCCAGTACTTC
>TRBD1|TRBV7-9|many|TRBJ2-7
CASSGMTGEIEYF
TGTGCCAGCAGCGGGATGACAGGGGAGATCGAGTACTTC
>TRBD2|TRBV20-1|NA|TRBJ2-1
CSARTAGTSGYNEQFF
TGCAGTGCTAGAACGGCCGGGACTAGCGGGTACAATGAGCAGTTCTTC
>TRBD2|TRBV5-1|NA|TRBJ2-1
CASSPIAGSSYNEQFF
TGCGCCAGCAGCCCAATAGCGGGAAGCTCCTACAATGAGCAGTTCTTC